These 10 T cell receptor beta chains were all obtained from the same sample, sequenced in a study of spatial heterogeneity in lung cancer. Which antigens these TCRs recognize remains unknown. TCRdb redid the calling of the 5' RACE reads with MiXCR, one entry per CDR3 protein. This sample has 950 to 1,500 distinct CDR3 sequences, with approximately 35% found just once. Time point specified: sample taken at primary tumor resection. Overall study findings and caveats: In tumors, expanded intratumoral alpha and beta TCR counts tracked mutation counts.

Specimen: lung tumor tissue, collected at surgery. Source of these receptors: a male donor with early-stage non-small cell lung cancer.

This clonotype is medium-sized in the sample. A library made for alpha chains picked up this beta chain off target, so its size means little. The genes are TRBV5-1 and TRBJ2-1, with D perhaps TRBD2 (5 bases). The CDR3 loop spans 15 amino acids. Germline CDR1 SGHRS, CDR2 YFSETQ. V was clipped by 0 bases and J by 3 bases, with 10 bases between them. The CDR3 DNA reads as TGCGCCAGCAGCTTGGACAGCGGAGTCTACAATGAGCAGTTCTTC. Its protein is CASSLDSGVYNEQFF.

Within the sample, this clonotype is large. The library was prepared for alpha chains; this beta chain is a stray read, so its frequency means little. The chain combines TRBV5-1 with TRBJ2-2; TRBD1 matches 7 bases. The CDR3 is made up of 16 amino acids. Unmatched junction bases numbered 7, after V lost 4 bases and J lost 1 base. Germline V gene sequence: CDR1 SGHRS, CDR2 YFSETQ. The CDR3 sequence: CASSRRDRVNTGELFF. In nucleotides, the CDR3 is TGCGCCAGCAGCCGAAGGGACAGAGTGAACACCGGGGAGCTGTTTTTT.

A note on this clonotype: Because the library targeted alpha chains, this beta chain is an off-target read whose size means little. The gene calls are TRBV7-2 and TRBJ2-5, with D tentatively TRBD1 or TRBD2 (5 bases each). V was clipped by 5 bases and J by 3 bases, with 13 bases between them. The V gene's germline CDR1 is SGHTA and CDR2 FQGNSA. This CDR3 spans 14 amino acids. DNA for the CDR3: TGTGCCAGCAGCCCCCGGGGCGGCAAAGAGACCCAGTACTTC. This codes for CASSPRGGKETQYF.

For this clonotype: This beta chain is an unintended read in a library built for alpha chains; its size means little. The chain uses TRBV9 and TRBJ2-3; D gene unclear. V lost 0 bases, J lost 4 bases, and 12 bases lay in between. This CDR3 is built from 15 residues. Germline CDR1 reads SGDLS; CDR2 reads YYNGEE. In DNA, the CDR3 is TGTGCCAGCAGCGTAGTCCCAGGAGTTGCAGATACGCAGTATTTT. Encoded protein: CASSVVPGVADTQYF. The full variable domain, completed using reference TRBV9 and TRBJ2-3, is DSGVTQTPKHLITATGQRVTLRCSPRSGDLSVYWYQQSLDQGLQFLIQYYNGEERAKGNILERFSAQQFPDLHSELNLSSLELGDSALYFCASSVVPGVADTQYFGPGTRLTVL.

As concerns this clonotype: Because this beta chain is a stray read in a library intended to capture alpha chains, its abundance should not be given much weight. The V call is TRBV7-3, the J call TRBJ2-1; unclear D gene. The CDR3 spans 11 residues. Deletions cut 3 bases from V and 7 bases from J, with 4 bases between. Germline V gene sequence: CDR1 SGHTA, CDR2 FQGTGA. As DNA, the CDR3 is TGTGCCAGCAGCTTGGGGAATGAGCAGTTCTTC. This sequence encodes CASSLGNEQFF. The entire variable domain, with the rest obtained from reference TRBV7-3 and TRBJ2-1, is as follows: GAGVSQTPSNKVTEKGKYVELRCDPISGHTALYWYRQSLGQGPEFLIYFQGTGAADDSGLPNDRFFAVRPEGSVSTLKIQRTERGDSAVYLCASSLGNEQFFGPGTRLTVL.

Points on this clonotype: Because this beta chain is a stray read in a library intended to capture alpha chains, its abundance should not be given much weight. This chain joins TRBV19 and TRBJ2-7; D is perhaps TRBD1 or TRBD2 (5 bases each). Between the trimmed V and J ends, which lost 5 bases and 6 bases, there was a span of 20 bases. CDR1 is LNHDA, CDR2 SQIVND, per germline (reference sequence). This CDR3 region has 15 residues. CDR3 in DNA: TGTGCCAGTAGTTCCCCGGGGCAGGTTCCTTTCGAGCAGTACTTC. Translating gives CASSSPGQVPFEQYF.

About this clonotype itself: The library was designed around alpha chains, so this beta chain is a stray read whose abundance carries little weight. The gene calls are TRBV3-1 and TRBJ2-7; D gene uncertain. The CDR3 is 15 residues long. Trimming cost V 0 bases and J 3 bases, with 12 bases left between them. Germline V gives CDR1 LGHDT, CDR2 YNNKEL (reference sequence). CDR3 sequence (DNA): TGTGCCAGCAGCCAAGAGGCCAGCATCTACTACGAGCAGTACTTC. Translation gives CASSQEASIYYEQYF.

By its share, this clonotype is large. Since it is a stray read in a library aimed at alpha chains, this beta chain has a size that is not meaningful. The chain carries TRBV5-1 and TRBJ2-2; possibly TRBD1 or TRBD2 for D (5 bases each). The length of the CDR3 is 14 residues. Between the trimmed V and J ends, which lost 2 bases and 5 bases, there was a span of 10 bases. Germline V CDR1 and CDR2: SGHRS, YFSETQ. The DNA for the CDR3 is TGCGCCAGCAGCTTTGGGGGTATTACCGGGGAGCTGTTTTTT. Protein product: CASSFGGITGELFF.

On this clonotype itself: Since the library was made to target alpha chains, this beta chain is a stray read and its abundance is not meaningful. This chain links TRBV6-1 with TRBJ1-5; 8 bases are a match to TRBD1. The CDR3 covers 17 residues. V trimming: 6 bases; J trimming: 1 base; junction bases outside the gene matches: 11. Germline V lookup: CDR1 MNHNS, CDR2 SASEGT. For the CDR3, the DNA is TGTGCCAGCAGCGCGGACAGGGACCGAGGGAGCAATCAGCCCCAGCATTTT. Protein product: CASSADRDRGSNQPQHF.

As to this clonotype: This beta chain slipped into a library made for alpha chains as a stray read, so its size is not meaningful. The genes are TRBV28 and TRBJ2-1, with D perhaps matching TRBD2 (6 bases). Germline lookup yields CDR1 MDHEN and CDR2 SYDVKM. The CDR3 is made up of 15 amino acids. V lost 6 bases and J 4 bases, leaving 16 bases between the germline ends. The CDR3 coding sequence is TGTGCCAGCAGCTTTAAAGCGGGCGTGTACAATGAGCAGTTCTTC. Translation gives CASSFKAGVYNEQFF.